Sequencing of this TCR beta chain was carried out in a study of T cell repertoires in cytomegalovirus infection. At the level of the study: From public TCR beta signatures came an indication of both CMV infection and matching HLA type.

In the case of this clonotype: What it recognizes is unknown. Since no conserved phenylalanine or tryptophan closes the CDR3, a read error is the likely cause. It is unclear where the CDR3 begins or ends on the DNA, so no DNA is shown, and the CDR3 is as TCRdb lists it.

Whole-study findings and limits: Using cumulative public TCR beta family frequency, the authors identified those who carried CMV together with the relevant HLA. In two of eight donors, the top clonotype was HLA-C-restricted CMV-specific.

Each CDR3 protein gets one entry after TCRdb re-called the reads with MiXCR. The table shows under 7,000 distinct CDR3 sequences, with about half occurring only once. Germline lookup yields CDR1 MNHEY and CDR2 SVGEGT. 12 amino acids form the CDR3, both terminal residues included. This sequence originates from a human donor in good health (CMV status not recorded). Some clones in this sample may be carry-over from other donors' samples. Specimen: PBMCs, sequenced either directly or after in vitro stimulation (not recorded which). This chain links TRBV6-2 or TRBV6-3 with TRBJ2-7; TRBD1, as called in the table, went unchecked against the DNA. The CDR3 is CASSYPPPEKYL.